Following are 19 T cell receptor beta chains from one sample sequenced in a study of T cell responses to AZD1222 COVID-19 vaccine. TCRdb keeps only in-frame clones here, not all; method: immunoSEQ multiplex PCR. This repertoire shows fewer than 150,000 clones, 90% found once; its top ten account for 1.5% to 2%. Sequenced material: peripheral blood, taken 28 days after the second AZD1222 dose. The source of these receptors is an adult who received the AZD1222 COVID-19 vaccine.

The gene calls are TRBV18 and TRBJ1-1; weak D call: TRBD1 (5 bases). CDR1 KGHSH and CDR2 LQKENI come from the germline V gene. V lost 6 bases and J 6 bases, leaving 17 bases between the germline ends. The CDR3 sequence is 14 residues long. The DNA of the CDR3 is TGTGCCAGCTCCCCGAGGGACCAGGTCGCTGAAGCTTTCTTT. Encoded protein: CASSPRDQVAEAFF.

The chain carries TRBV7-9 and TRBJ2-1, with D maybe TRBD1 (5 bases). The V end lost 5 bases, the J end lost 0 bases, and 20 bases lay between the germline ends. Germline CDR1 SEHNR, CDR2 FQNEAQ (reference sequence). The CDR3 has 18 residues. The CDR3 protein is CASSQGVMLAGSYNEQFF. CDR3 bases: TGTGCCAGCAGCCAAGGGGTGATGTTAGCAGGCTCCTACAATGAGCAGTTCTTC.

This chain connects TRBV19 to TRBJ2-1; 10 bases are shared with TRBD2. The V gene's germline CDR1 is LNHDA and CDR2 SQIVND (reference sequence). The CDR3 contains 15 residues. Trimming at V came to 5 bases and at J to 4 bases, leaving 5 bases not matched to a gene. The CDR3 DNA sequence: TGTGCCAGTAGTTCGACTAGCGGGCCTTACAATGAGCAGTTCTTC. Its protein is CASSSTSGPYNEQFF.

V gene TRBV25-1 combines with J gene TRBJ2-5, with TRBD2 matching over 13 bases. The junction had 6 bases not matched to a gene; V was cut back by 8 bases and J by 3 bases. The CDR3 has 15 residues. Germline V gene lookup returns CDR1 MGHDK and CDR2 SYGVNS. The CDR3 spells CASARLAGGKETQYF. CDR3 coding DNA: TGTGCCAGCGCCAGACTAGCGGGGGGAAAAGAGACCCAGTACTTC.

A single count supports this clone. The chain combines TRBV19 with TRBJ1-1; a possible D gene is TRBD1 (6 bases). Germline CDR1 reads LNHDA; CDR2 reads SQIVND (reference sequence). The CDR3 covers 14 residues. V lost 2 bases and J 1 base, leaving 8 bases between the germline ends. The chain's CDR3 is CASSISRGNTEAFF. CDR3 coding DNA: TGTGCCAGTAGTATAAGCAGGGGGAACACTGAAGCTTTCTTT.

The chain is built from TRBV27 and TRBJ2-3; no clear D. Trimming removed 6 bases at V and 0 bases at J, with 10 bases between. The CDR3 is 14 amino acids. Germline V gene sequence: CDR1 MNHEY, CDR2 SMNVEV (reference sequence). The DNA for the CDR3 is TGTGCCAGCAGCGGACGAGTTAGCACAGATACGCAGTATTTT. Amino acids: CASSGRVSTDTQYF.

The J gene is TRBJ2-7, the V gene TRBV6-6, with 9 positions matching TRBD2. The CDR3 has 14 residues. V lost 5 bases, J lost 2 bases, and 4 bases stayed unmatched. Germline V gene lookup returns CDR1 MNHNY and CDR2 SVGAGI (reference sequence). The CDR3: CASSRLAEAYEQYF. Here the CDR3 DNA reads TGTGCCAGCAGTCGACTAGCGGAGGCCTACGAGCAGTACTTC.

This sequence joins TRBV11-3 and TRBJ2-1; D gene unclear. CDR1 and CDR2 (germline): SGHNT, YENEEA. V was pared by 5 bases and J by 0 bases, with 5 bases between. The CDR3 is 13 amino acids. CDR3 loop: CASSLDSYNEQFF. CDR3 coding DNA: TGTGCCAGCAGCCTTGACTCCTACAATGAGCAGTTCTTC.

The chain has TRBV4-1 and TRBJ2-7; no definite D call. Trimming stripped 1 base from V and 4 bases from J, with 14 bases between. From germline, CDR1 is MGHRA and CDR2 YSYEKL. This CDR3 is built from 15 residues. This CDR3 is CASSQVLGSDYEQYV. For the CDR3, the DNA is TGCGCCAGCAGCCAAGTCCTTGGCAGCGATTACGAGCAGTACGTC.

The rearrangement uses TRBV30 and TRBJ1-6, with D possibly being TRBD1 (5 bases). This CDR3 contains 16 residues. Trimming left V 2 bases short and J 0 bases short, with 11 bases between. Germline V lookup: CDR1 GTSNPN, CDR2 SVGIG (reference sequence). CDR3 protein: CAWSTGTSSYNSPLHF. The CDR3 DNA reads TGTGCCTGGAGTACCGGGACCAGCTCCTATAATTCACCCCTCCACTTT.

The chain recombines TRBV6-5 with TRBJ2-3; 9 bases map to TRBD1. Germline lookup yields CDR1 MNHEY and CDR2 SVGAGI. This CDR3 has 15 residues. After removal of 5 bases from V and 0 bases from J, the junction contained 3 bases not matched to a gene. The CDR3 protein is CASSTGQGSTDTQYF. CDR3 coding DNA: TGTGCCAGCAGTACGGGACAGGGAAGCACAGATACGCAGTATTTT.

The chain uses TRBV7-2 and TRBJ1-5, with D possibly TRBD1 on 5 matching bases. The CDR3 is 15 amino acids. Trimming took off 5 bases at V and 2 bases at J, with 13 bases between the two ends. From germline, CDR1 is SGHTA and CDR2 FQGNSA. CDR3 sequence (DNA): TGTGCCAGCAGCCCGGGGCTATCCGGCAATCAGCCCCAGCATTTT. Protein product: CASSPGLSGNQPQHF.

This rearrangement joins TRBV7-2 to TRBJ2-2, with 7 bases matching TRBD1. This CDR3 spans 16 amino acids. CDR1 is SGHTA and CDR2 is FQGNSA in the germline V gene. V shed 1 base, J shed 4 bases, and the junction held 6 bases outside the gene matches. The CDR3 sequence: CASSLETGIFTGELFF. The CDR3 DNA reads TGTGCCAGCAGCTTAGAGACAGGGATATTCACCGGGGAGCTGTTTTTT.

This rearrangement joins TRBV6-6 to TRBJ1-2; perhaps TRBD1 as D (5 bases). The CDR3 runs to 14 residues. CDR1 is MNHNY, CDR2 SVGAGI, per germline (reference sequence). The germline V and J ends were trimmed by 0 bases and 4 bases, with 9 bases remaining between them. CDR3 amino acids: CASSYSQGTYGYTF. The DNA of the CDR3 is TGTGCCAGCAGTTACTCTCAGGGAACCTATGGCTACACCTTC.

The chain recombines TRBV6-5 with TRBJ2-7; the D is unclear. In germline, CDR1 is MNHEY, CDR2 SVGAGI. The CDR3 loop spans 14 amino acids. The ends were cut back, 6 bases at V and 6 bases at J, with 18 bases in the middle. CDR3 coding DNA: TGTGCCAGCAGCGGCTCGTCATATCTTGGCGAGCAGTACTTC. Translating gives CASSGSSYLGEQYF.

The chain links TRBV19 to TRBJ1-5; the match to TRBD1 covers 7 bases. V dropped 8 bases and J dropped 5; count of bases not matched to a gene: 9. CDR3 size: 14 residues. Per germline, CDR1 LNHDA and CDR2 SQIVND (reference sequence). The CDR3: CASSSQGGYQPQHF. In DNA form, the CDR3 reads TGTGCCAGTTCCTCGCAGGGGGGCTATCAGCCCCAGCATTTT.

J is TRBJ2-5 and V is TRBV11-2, with a weak D call TRBD2 (6 bases). The ends were cut back, 5 bases at V and 8 bases at J, with 12 bases in the middle. Germline values: CDR1 SGHAT, CDR2 FQNNGV. This CDR3 has 12 amino acids. The CDR3 spells CASSPTRNTQYF. Written as DNA, the CDR3 is TGTGCCAGCAGCCCGACTAGAAATACCCAGTACTTC.

The chain joins TRBV14 to TRBJ2-2; no firm D call. The CDR3 is 14 amino acids. The germline V gene encodes CDR1 SGHDN and CDR2 FVKESK. V lost 1 base, J lost 2 bases, and 5 bases lay in between. The CDR3 sequence: CASSQVVNTGELFF. Written as DNA, the CDR3 is TGTGCCAGCAGCCAAGTGGTTAACACCGGGGAGCTGTTTTTT.

The chain employs TRBV10-3 and TRBJ1-2; no clear D gene. Germline values: CDR1 ENHRY, CDR2 SYGVKD. This CDR3 region has 11 residues. Trimming took off 2 bases at V and 3 bases at J, with 1 base between the two ends. CDR3 region: CAISEDYGYTF. The CDR3 nucleotides read TGTGCCATCAGTGAGGACTATGGCTACACCTTC.